This T cell receptor beta chain was observed in a study of immune evolution from preneoplasia to lung adenocarcinoma. Overall study: HLA loss of heterozygosity: about 7% AIS, about 15% MIA, around 35% ADC, none AAH. Overall study findings and caveats: Later-stage lesions seemingly showed higher T cell density and diversity than normal lung.

With regard to this clone: Its antigen is not identified.

Germline assignment: CDR1 SGHNT and CDR2 YYREEE (reference sequence). The CDR3 is made up of 15 amino acids. The V end was cut by 2 bases, the J end by 2 bases, with 11 bases between. This table comes from immunoSEQ multiplex PCR, and its TCRdb copy is limited to in-frame clones, with some not included. The sample yields 8,000 or so clones, 81% seen once. Premalignant or tumor cells were enriched by macro-dissection after pathologic assessment. V is TRBV5-4 and J is TRBJ2-1; D might be TRBD2 (6 bases). Sequencing used FFPE invasive lung adenocarcinoma tissue. This sequence originates from a person aged 45 to 59 with lung adenocarcinoma. For the CDR3, the DNA is TGTGCCAGCAGCTTCGGAGGGGCCCCCTACAATGAGCAGTTCTTC. Protein product: CASSFGGAPYNEQFF.